These 30 T cell receptor beta chains share one sample of origin, sequenced in a study of T cells in Graves' hyperthyroidism and ophthalmopathy. RNA transcripts gave rise to amplified TCR beta CDR3 regions. With the HTBI primer set, the TCR CDR3 went through a first round of RT-PCR. TCRdb called the multiplex PCR reads again in MiXCR, with one record for every CDR3 protein. The sample lists approximately 400,000 distinct CDR3 sequences; about a fifth were seen once. Source material: blood. The receptors come from a woman in her late teens or twenties with Graves' hyperthyroidism.

This clonotype was seen many times. J is TRBJ1-1 and V is TRBV12-3 or TRBV12-4, with D maybe TRBD1 (5 bases). The CDR3 covers 13 residues. V lost 5 bases to trimming and J lost 3 bases, with 10 bases between them. For the CDR3, the DNA is TGTGCCAGCAGTACTCGGGGGGACACTGAAGCTTTCTTT. Amino acids: CASSTRGDTEAFF.

This clonotype appeared many times. CDR3 region: CSATEPHLNTGELFF. The CDR3 DNA reads as TGCAGTGCTACCGAGCCACATCTCAACACCGGGGAGCTGTTTTTT. The chain uses TRBV20-1 and TRBJ2-2, with D unresolved. Deletions cut 4 bases from V and 2 bases from J, with 14 bases between. Germline CDR1 is DFQATT and CDR2 is SNEGSKA (reference sequence). CDR3 size: 15 residues.

This clonotype was counted at least ten times. The V gene is TRBV7-2, the J gene TRBJ1-1; 8 nucleotides match TRBD1. This CDR3 has 14 residues. From germline, CDR1 is SGHTA and CDR2 FQGNSA. V dropped 3 bases and J dropped 7; count of bases not matched to a gene: 7. The CDR3 region has the DNA TGTGCCAGCAGCTTGGCGGACAGGGTTGGTGAAGCTTTCTTT. It is translated as CASSLADRVGEAFF.

This clonotype was counted between two and nine times. V is TRBV5-1 and J is TRBJ2-2, with TRBD2 matching over 10 bases. The V gene's germline CDR1 is SGHRS and CDR2 YFSETQ. After removal of 4 bases from V and 6 bases from J, the junction contained 15 bases not matched to a gene. There are 18 residues in the CDR3. This CDR3 is CASSVWTSGYNTAGELFF. For the CDR3, the DNA is TGCGCCAGCAGCGTATGGACTAGCGGATACAACACCGCCGGGGAGCTGTTTTTT.

This clonotype occurred many times. The chain combines TRBV11-2 with TRBJ2-2; D possibly corresponds to TRBD2 (5 bases). Germline-derived CDR1 and CDR2 are SGHAT and FQNNGV. Trimming cost V 8 bases and J 3 bases, with 10 bases left between them. The CDR3 loop spans 13 amino acids. CDR3 bases: TGTGCCAGCGGCTCGAGGGACACCGGGGAGCTGTTTTTT. Its translation: CASGSRDTGELFF.

This clonotype was seen at least ten times. The chain combines TRBV10-3 with TRBJ1-1, with 7 nucleotides matching TRBD1. V lost 2 bases and J lost 4; bases outside the gene matches: 13. CDR1 ENHRY and CDR2 SYGVKD come from the germline V gene. The CDR3 totals 17 residues. In nucleotides, the CDR3 is TGTGCCATCAGTGAGATTCAAGGGGGCAGGAAGGGCACTGAAGCTTTCTTT. Its protein is CAISEIQGGRKGTEAFF.

The V call is TRBV6-1, the J call TRBJ1-2, with D perhaps TRBD1 (6 bases). The CDR3 spans 12 residues. Germline V gene lookup returns CDR1 MNHNS and CDR2 SASEGT. V was clipped by 3 bases and J by 7 bases, with 9 bases between them. This CDR3 is CASSEGRGGYTF. As DNA, the CDR3 is TGTGCCAGCAGTGAGGGCAGGGGTGGCTACACCTTC.

In its sample, this clonotype was seen a few times. A much larger clonotype is one base distant, so this may be a read error. This rearrangement joins TRBV20-1 to TRBJ2-2, with 7 bases identical to TRBD2. Germline assignment: CDR1 DFQATT and CDR2 SNEGSKA (reference sequence). The CDR3 spans 12 residues. The CDR3 coding sequence is TGCAGTGCTAGCAGGGAGAGCGGGAAGCTGTTTTTT. It yields the protein CSASRESGKLFF.

This clonotype has a count of ten or more. V gene TRBV6-1 combines with J gene TRBJ1-1; D possibly corresponds to TRBD1 (5 bases). The CDR3 totals 13 residues. Trimming stripped 7 bases from V and 5 bases from J, with 14 bases between. CDR1 and CDR2 from the germline V gene are MNHNS and SASEGT. The CDR3 DNA follows: TGTGCCAGCACCCAAACGGGGGGGACTGAAGCTTTCTTT. Protein: CASTQTGGTEAFF.

This clonotype was seen more than once but under ten times. This sequence may be a read error, since a much larger clone differs from it by one base. The missing conserved phenylalanine or tryptophan at the end of this CDR3 makes a read error likely. The rearrangement links TRBV12-5 to TRBJ2-2; 9 positions agree with TRBD2. Germline CDR1 and CDR2: LGHNT and FRNRAP. V was pared by 1 base and J by 5 bases, with 14 bases of the junction left unmatched. The CDR3 has 19 residues. The CDR3 here is CASGLALMGAGGRTGELFL. The DNA of the CDR3 is TGTGCTAGTGGTTTGGCCCTGATGGGAGCGGGGGGTAGGACCGGGGAGCTGTTTTTG.

This clonotype was detected many times. The genes are TRBV24-1 and TRBJ2-5, with D uncertain. CDR3 length: 16 residues. The germline V gene encodes CDR1 KGHDR and CDR2 SFDVKD. V was trimmed by 7 bases and J by 4 bases, leaving 21 bases between them. DNA of the CDR3: TGTGCCACCAGCCGTAAAACAGAGCTCAGGAGAGAGACCCAGTACTTC. Its translation is CATSRKTELRRETQYF.

A remark on this clonotype: A read error may be the cause here, since a much bigger clone is one base away. This CDR3 reads CASSVDLYELYF. CDR3 coding DNA: TGTGCCAGCAGTGTCGACCTGTACGAGCTGTACTTC. This chain links TRBV13 with TRBJ2-7; D unresolved. This CDR3 contains 12 residues. Germline V CDR1 and CDR2: PRHDT, FYEKMQ (reference sequence).

This clonotype came up many times. The chain is built from TRBV5-1 and TRBJ1-2, with unresolved D. The V gene's germline CDR1 is SGHRS and CDR2 YFSETQ. V lost 4 bases and J 1 base, leaving 11 bases between the germline ends. The CDR3 contains 14 residues. The CDR3 loop reads CASSDGYLNYGYTF. The CDR3 DNA follows: TGCGCCAGCAGCGACGGTTACCTTAACTATGGCTACACCTTC.

The chain links TRBV11-2 to TRBJ2-7, with 12 bases lining up with TRBD2. CDR3 length: 15 amino acids. Germline CDR1 SGHAT, CDR2 FQNNGV. V trimming: 6 bases; J trimming: 2 bases; junction bases outside the gene matches: 5. The CDR3 protein is CASSQTSGGPYEQYF. The CDR3 DNA follows: TGTGCCAGCAGTCAAACTAGCGGGGGGCCCTACGAGCAGTACTTC.

This clonotype has ten or more counts. The chain is built from TRBV5-1 and TRBJ2-5, with a weak D call TRBD1 (5 bases). The CDR3 is 11 amino acids. CDR1 is SGHRS, CDR2 YFSETQ, per germline. The V gene lost 4 bases and the J gene lost 6 bases, with 7 bases spanning the gap. CDR3 sequence (DNA): TGCGCCAGCAGCAAGGACAAGACCCAGTACTTC. It specifies CASSKDKTQYF.

This clonotype was found many times. This chain links TRBV12-3 or TRBV12-4 with TRBJ1-5, with TRBD1 identical over 10 bases. The ends lost 5 bases at V and 7 bases at J; junction bases unmatched: 8. This CDR3 spans 15 amino acids. This CDR3 reads CASSQRQGARQPQHF. CDR3 coding DNA: TGTGCCAGCAGTCAAAGACAGGGGGCGAGGCAGCCCCAGCATTTT.

Concerning this clonotype: A much larger clone is a single base away; this may be a read error. This chain connects TRBV19 to TRBJ1-1, with 8 nucleotides matching TRBD1. This CDR3 is 15 amino acids long. CDR1 is LNHDA, CDR2 SQIVND, per germline (reference sequence). The CDR3 sequence: CASSLQGARDTESFF. Written as DNA, the CDR3 is TGTGCCAGTAGTCTCCAGGGGGCGAGGGACACTGAATCTTTCTTT.

This clonotype was counted many times. The chain employs TRBV3-1 and TRBJ1-2, with D possibly TRBD1 on 6 matching bases. V shed 0 bases and J shed 6 bases, with 11 bases lying between them. Germline CDR1 and CDR2: LGHDT and YNNKEL (reference sequence). This CDR3 region has 14 residues. CDR3 in amino acids: CASSQDGGGDGYTF. The CDR3 DNA sequence: TGTGCCAGCAGCCAAGATGGAGGGGGGGATGGCTACACCTTC. The full variable domain, in which reference TRBV3-1 and TRBJ1-2 provide the parts outside the CDR3, is DTAVSQTPKYLVTQMGNDKSIKCEQNLGHDTMYWYKQDSKKFLKIMFSYNNKELIINETVPNRFSPKSPDKAHLNLHINSLELGDSAVYFCASSQDGGGDGYTFGSGTRLTVV.

The sample holds many counts of this clonotype. CDR3 in DNA: TGTGCCAGCAGTTTCCGGGATTACTATGGCTACACCTTC. Protein product: CASSFRDYYGYTF. The rearrangement joins TRBV12-3 or TRBV12-4 to TRBJ1-2; D unclear. Deletions cut 3 bases from V and 3 bases from J, with 8 bases between. There are 13 residues in the CDR3.

This chain uses TRBV12-3 or TRBV12-4 with TRBJ1-5, with D hard to call. This CDR3 comprises 14 residues. Trimming stripped 2 bases from V and 3 bases from J, with 8 bases between. The CDR3 loop reads CASSLNGNNQPQHF. CDR3 DNA: TGTGCCAGCAGTTTAAACGGGAACAATCAGCCCCAGCATTTT.

This clonotype came up a few times. V gene TRBV18 combines with J gene TRBJ2-7; no definite D call. Germline CDR1 KGHSH, CDR2 LQKENI. Between the trimmed V and J ends, which lost 1 base and 1 base, there was a span of 8 bases. CDR3 length: 14 residues. CDR3 sequence reads: CASSPRVRSYEQYF. Written as DNA, the CDR3 is TGTGCCAGCTCACCACGCGTGAGGTCCTACGAGCAGTACTTC.

The chain is built from TRBV13 and TRBJ2-2, with D perhaps being TRBD1 or TRBD2 (6 bases each). Trimming took 5 bases from V and 13 from J, leaving 20 bases between them. CDR3 length: 14 residues. Germline loops: CDR1 PRHDT, CDR2 FYEKMQ (reference sequence). This chain's CDR3 is CASSRRQEGFGLFF. CDR3 DNA sequence: TGTGCCAGCAGCCGTCGACAGGAGGGGTTCGGGCTGTTTTTT.

This clonotype was counted ten times or more. The genes are TRBV20-1 and TRBJ2-3; 11 bases agree with TRBD2. Germline CDR1 DFQATT, CDR2 SNEGSKA (reference sequence). V lost 5 bases, J lost 6 bases, and 13 bases stayed unmatched. CDR3 length: 16 residues. In DNA form, the CDR3 reads TGCAGTGCTCCACCTGGGCTAGCGGGGGGAGGGGATACGCAGTATTTT. This codes for CSAPPGLAGGGDTQYF.

This clonotype came up many times. The chain joins TRBV12-3 or TRBV12-4 to TRBJ1-1; possibly TRBD1 for D (6 bases). CDR3 length: 13 residues. V gave up 5 bases and J gave up 5 bases, with 12 bases separating them. CDR3 region: CASSVDSGTEAFF. In DNA form, the CDR3 reads TGTGCCAGCAGTGTGGACAGTGGGACTGAAGCTTTCTTT.

There are many counts of this clonotype. The chain recombines TRBV20-1 with TRBJ1-5; 9 nucleotides agree with TRBD1. Germline lookup yields CDR1 DFQATT and CDR2 SNEGSKA (reference sequence). V dropped 1 base and J dropped 4; count of bases not matched to a gene: 5. The CDR3 extends over 15 amino acids. The CDR3 nucleotides read TGCAGTGCTAGAGGAACGGGACAGGGAAATCAGCCCCAGCATTTT. This gives the protein CSARGTGQGNQPQHF.

This clonotype has ten or more counts. The chain recombines TRBV12-3 or TRBV12-4 with TRBJ1-5; D is undetermined. The CDR3 extends over 15 amino acids. Deletions cut 3 bases from V and 0 bases from J, with 9 bases between. The CDR3 DNA follows: TGTGCCAGCAGTTTGAGCAGTCATAGCAATCAGCCCCAGCATTTT. The encoded protein is CASSLSSHSNQPQHF.

The gene calls are TRBV12-3 or TRBV12-4 and TRBJ1-5; D gene ambiguous. This CDR3 has 13 amino acids. V was pared by 6 bases and J by 11 bases, with 17 bases between. CDR3 protein: CASSPQLAGSQHF. CDR3 bases: TGTGCCAGCAGCCCGCAGCTGGCGGGGTCCCAGCATTTT.

This clonotype was detected many times. V and J are TRBV28 and TRBJ2-5; the D gene is possibly TRBD1 (5 bases). The germline V gene encodes CDR1 MDHEN and CDR2 SYDVKM. The V gene lost 8 bases and the J gene lost 1 base, with 14 bases spanning the gap. The CDR3 sequence is 14 residues long. CDR3: CASLQTEGQETQYF. The CDR3 region has the DNA TGTGCCAGCCTCCAGACAGAAGGCCAAGAGACCCAGTACTTC.

This clonotype was seen ten or more times. The gene calls are TRBV6-5 and TRBJ1-1; D is unclear. The CDR3 is 13 amino acids. The germline V gene has CDR1 MNHEY and CDR2 SVGAGI. V was pared by 4 bases and J by 10 bases, with 16 bases between. The CDR3 nucleotides read TGTGCCAGCAGTTTAGGACCGGAGTATGGAGCTTTCTTT. It translates to CASSLGPEYGAFF.

This clonotype was picked up a small number of times. The chain uses TRBV28 and TRBJ2-5; tentatively, D is TRBD2 (6 bases). The germline V gene encodes CDR1 MDHEN and CDR2 SYDVKM. The ends were cut back, 3 bases at V and 4 bases at J, with 12 bases in the middle. The CDR3 runs to 14 residues. The CDR3 region has the DNA TGTGCCAGCAGTTTGGCTGGGACTGGAGAGACCCAGTACTTC. It is translated as CASSLAGTGETQYF.